The present entry profiles one T cell receptor (beta chain) with its context. Its antigen is unidentified. Libraries were prepared by immunoSEQ multiplex PCR; TCRdb keeps only in-frame clonotypes and omits some of them. The sample records 85,000 to 130,000 clones, around nine tenths being singletons. Germline V gives CDR1 SGHNT, CDR2 YYREEE (reference sequence). The trim removed 0 bases at V and 7 bases at J, leaving 17 bases unmatched. The CDR3 has 19 amino acids. This record belongs to a study of T cell responses to AZD1222 COVID-19 vaccine. Study findings and constraints: Repertoires in all cases were sampled only once the peak T cell response had passed.

The specimen comprised peripheral blood, sampled 28 days after the second dose of the MenACWY control vaccine. This receptor was identified in an adult who received the MenACWY meningococcal vaccine as a control. The chain links TRBV5-4 to TRBJ1-2; TRBD1 agrees at 11 bases. The CDR3 is CASSLAPSGTGGVIGGYTF. For the CDR3, the DNA is TGTGCCAGCAGCTTGGCCCCCTCGGGGACAGGGGGTGTGATTGGTGGCTACACCTTC.